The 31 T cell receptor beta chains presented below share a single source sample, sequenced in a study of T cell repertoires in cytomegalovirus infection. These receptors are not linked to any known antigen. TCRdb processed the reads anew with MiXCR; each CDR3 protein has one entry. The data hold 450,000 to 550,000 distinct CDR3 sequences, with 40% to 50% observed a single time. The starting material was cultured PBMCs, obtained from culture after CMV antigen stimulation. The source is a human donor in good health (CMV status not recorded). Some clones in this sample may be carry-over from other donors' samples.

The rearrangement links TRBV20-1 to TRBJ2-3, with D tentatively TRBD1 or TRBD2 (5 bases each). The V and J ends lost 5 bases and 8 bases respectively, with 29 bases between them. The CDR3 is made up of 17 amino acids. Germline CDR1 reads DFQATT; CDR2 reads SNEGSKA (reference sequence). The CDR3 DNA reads TGCAGTGCTCCTTCGGGGCACAGGTCGGAGGTAATCGGTACGCAGTATTTT. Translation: CSAPSGHRSEVIGTQYF.

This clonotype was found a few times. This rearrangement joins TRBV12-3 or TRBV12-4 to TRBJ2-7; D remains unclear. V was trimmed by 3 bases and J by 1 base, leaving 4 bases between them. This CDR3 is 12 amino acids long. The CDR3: CASSLWSYEQYF. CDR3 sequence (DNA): TGTGCCAGCAGTTTGTGGTCCTACGAGCAGTACTTC.

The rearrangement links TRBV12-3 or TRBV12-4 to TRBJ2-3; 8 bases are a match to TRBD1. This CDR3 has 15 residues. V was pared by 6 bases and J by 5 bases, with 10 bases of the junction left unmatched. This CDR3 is CASSLRDRWGDTQYF. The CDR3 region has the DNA TGTGCCAGCAGCCTCCGGGACAGGTGGGGAGATACGCAGTATTTT.

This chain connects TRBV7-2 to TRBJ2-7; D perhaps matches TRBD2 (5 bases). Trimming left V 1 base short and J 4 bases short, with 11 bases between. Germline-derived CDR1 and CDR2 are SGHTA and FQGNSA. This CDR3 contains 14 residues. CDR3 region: CASSLVLGLYEQYF. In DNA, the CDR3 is TGTGCCAGCAGCTTAGTACTAGGCCTTTACGAGCAGTACTTC.

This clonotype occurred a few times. The CDR3 nucleotides are TGTGCCAGCAGTTACTCCCGGAACCCCCCGACCCAGTACTTC. Translating gives CASSYSRNPPTQYF. The V and J genes are TRBV6-5 and TRBJ2-5; D is uncertain. Trimming stripped 0 bases from V and 7 bases from J, with 12 bases between. The V gene's germline CDR1 is MNHEY and CDR2 SVGAGI. The CDR3 sequence is 14 residues long.

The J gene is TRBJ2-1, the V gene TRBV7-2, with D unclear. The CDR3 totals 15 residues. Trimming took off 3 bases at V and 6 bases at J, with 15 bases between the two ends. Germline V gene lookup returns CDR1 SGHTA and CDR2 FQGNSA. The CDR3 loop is CASSFDSPTPNEQFF. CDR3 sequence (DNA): TGTGCCAGCAGCTTCGACTCCCCAACCCCCAATGAGCAGTTCTTC.

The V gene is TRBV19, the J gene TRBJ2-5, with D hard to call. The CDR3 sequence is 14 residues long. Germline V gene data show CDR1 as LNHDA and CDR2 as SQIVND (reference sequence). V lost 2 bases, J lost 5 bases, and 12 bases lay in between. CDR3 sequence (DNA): TGTGCCAGTAGTATACCGGGTCAATGGGAGACCCAGTACTTC. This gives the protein CASSIPGQWETQYF.

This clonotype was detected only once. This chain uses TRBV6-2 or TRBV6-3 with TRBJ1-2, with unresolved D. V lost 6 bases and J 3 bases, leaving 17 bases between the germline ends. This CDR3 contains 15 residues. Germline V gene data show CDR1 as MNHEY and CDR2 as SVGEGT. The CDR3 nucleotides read TGTGCCAGCAGCAGGTGGTTGCGCACAGACTATGGCTACACCTTC. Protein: CASSRWLRTDYGYTF.

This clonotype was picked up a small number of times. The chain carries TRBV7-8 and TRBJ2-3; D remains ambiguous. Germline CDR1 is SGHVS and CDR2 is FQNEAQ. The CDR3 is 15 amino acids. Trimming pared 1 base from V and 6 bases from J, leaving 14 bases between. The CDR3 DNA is TGTGCCAGCAGCTTAGTCCCCCCGTTCATGGATACGCAGTATTTT. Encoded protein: CASSLVPPFMDTQYF. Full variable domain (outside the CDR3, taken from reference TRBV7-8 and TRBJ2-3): GAGVSQSPRYKVAKRGQDVALRCDPISGHVSLFWYQQALGQGPEFLTYFQNEAQLDKSGLPSDRFFAERPEGSVSTLKIQRTQQEDSAVYLCASSLVPPFMDTQYFGPGTRLTVL.

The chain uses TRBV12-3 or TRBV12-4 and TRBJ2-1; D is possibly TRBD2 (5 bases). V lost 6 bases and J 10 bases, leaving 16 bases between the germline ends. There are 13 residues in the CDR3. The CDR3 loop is CASSFWEGREQFF. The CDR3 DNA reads TGTGCCAGCAGCTTTTGGGAAGGGAGAGAGCAGTTCTTC.

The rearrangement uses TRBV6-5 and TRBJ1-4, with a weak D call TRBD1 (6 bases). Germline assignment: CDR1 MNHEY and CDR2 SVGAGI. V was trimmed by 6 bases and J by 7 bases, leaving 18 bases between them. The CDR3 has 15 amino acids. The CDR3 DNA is TGTGCCAGCAGCCCCGTTCACAGGGCCGGTGAAAAACTGTTTTTT. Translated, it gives CASSPVHRAGEKLFF.

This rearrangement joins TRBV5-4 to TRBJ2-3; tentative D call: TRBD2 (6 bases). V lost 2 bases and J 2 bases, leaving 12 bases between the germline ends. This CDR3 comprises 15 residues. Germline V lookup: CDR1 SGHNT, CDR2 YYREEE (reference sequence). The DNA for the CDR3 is TGTGCCAGCAGCTTCCAGGGAGGACACACAGATACGCAGTATTTT. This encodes CASSFQGGHTDTQYF.

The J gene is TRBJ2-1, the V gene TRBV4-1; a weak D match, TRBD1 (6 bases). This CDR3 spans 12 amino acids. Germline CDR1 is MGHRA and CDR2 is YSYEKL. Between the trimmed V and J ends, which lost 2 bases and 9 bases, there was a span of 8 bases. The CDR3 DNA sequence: TGCGCCAGCAGCCAACTAGGGGGTGAGCAGTTCTTC. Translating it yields CASSQLGGEQFF.

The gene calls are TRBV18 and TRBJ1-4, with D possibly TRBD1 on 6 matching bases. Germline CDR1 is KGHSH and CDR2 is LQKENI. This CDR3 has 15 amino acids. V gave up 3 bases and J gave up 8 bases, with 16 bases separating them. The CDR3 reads CASSPRARGLEKLFF. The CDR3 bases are TGTGCCAGCTCACCTCGGGCCAGGGGACTGGAAAAACTGTTTTTT.

For the CDR3, the DNA is TGCGCCAGCAGCTTGGAATTAAACACAGATACGCAGTATTTT. Its protein product is CASSLELNTDTQYF. This chain links TRBV5-1 with TRBJ2-3; D remains unclear. Trimming took 0 bases from V and 2 from J, leaving 7 bases between them. The CDR3 loop spans 14 amino acids. The germline V gene has CDR1 SGHRS and CDR2 YFSETQ.

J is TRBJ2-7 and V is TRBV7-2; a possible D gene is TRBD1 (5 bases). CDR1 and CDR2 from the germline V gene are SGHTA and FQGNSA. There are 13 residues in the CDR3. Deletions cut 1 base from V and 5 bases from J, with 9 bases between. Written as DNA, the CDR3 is TGTGCCAGCAGCTTAGGGGCCAGGGACGAGCAGTACTTC. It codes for CASSLGARDEQYF.

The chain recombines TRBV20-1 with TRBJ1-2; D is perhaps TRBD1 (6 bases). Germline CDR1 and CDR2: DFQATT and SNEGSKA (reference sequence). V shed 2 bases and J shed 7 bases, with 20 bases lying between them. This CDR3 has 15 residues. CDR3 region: CSARNTAGEIAGYTF. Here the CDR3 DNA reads TGCAGTGCTAGAAACACCGCAGGGGAGATCGCTGGCTACACCTTC.

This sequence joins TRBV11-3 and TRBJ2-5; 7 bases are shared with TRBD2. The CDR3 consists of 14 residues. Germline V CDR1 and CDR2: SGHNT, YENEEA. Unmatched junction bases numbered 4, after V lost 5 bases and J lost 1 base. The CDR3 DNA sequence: TGTGCCAGCAGCCGGCGGGGGACCCAAGAGACCCAGTACTTC. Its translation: CASSRRGTQETQYF.

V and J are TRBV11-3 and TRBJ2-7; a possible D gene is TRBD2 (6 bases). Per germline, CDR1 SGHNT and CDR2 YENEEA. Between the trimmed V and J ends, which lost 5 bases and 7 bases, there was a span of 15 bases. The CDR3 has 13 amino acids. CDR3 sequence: CASSTTTGGEQYF. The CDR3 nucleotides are TGTGCCAGCAGCACCACGACCGGAGGGGAGCAGTACTTC. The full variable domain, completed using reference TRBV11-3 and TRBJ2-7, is EAGVVQSPRYKIIEKKQPVAFWCNPISGHNTLYWYLQNLGQGPELLIRYENEEAVDDSQLPKDRFSAERLKGVDSTLKIQPAELGDSAVYLCASSTTTGGEQYFGPGTRLTVT.

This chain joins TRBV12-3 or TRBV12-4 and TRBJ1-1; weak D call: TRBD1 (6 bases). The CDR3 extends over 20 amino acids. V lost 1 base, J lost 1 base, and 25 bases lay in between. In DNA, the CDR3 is TGTGCCAGCAGTTTAGTCTTCCCCAGGGGCGCGGGTCGCCCGAACACTGAAGCTTTCTTT. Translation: CASSLVFPRGAGRPNTEAFF.

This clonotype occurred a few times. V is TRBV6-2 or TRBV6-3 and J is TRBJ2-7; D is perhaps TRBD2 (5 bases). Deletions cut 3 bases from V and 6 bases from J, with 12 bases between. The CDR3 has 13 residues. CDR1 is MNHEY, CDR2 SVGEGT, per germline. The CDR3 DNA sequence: TGTGCCAGCAGTTATTACAGAGAGGGCGAGCAGTACTTC. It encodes CASSYYREGEQYF.

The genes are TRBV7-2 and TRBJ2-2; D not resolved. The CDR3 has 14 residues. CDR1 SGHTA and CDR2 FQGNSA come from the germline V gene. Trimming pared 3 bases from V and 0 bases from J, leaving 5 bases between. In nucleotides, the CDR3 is TGTGCCAGCAGCTTGGCAACGAACACCGGGGAGCTGTTTTTT. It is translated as CASSLATNTGELFF.

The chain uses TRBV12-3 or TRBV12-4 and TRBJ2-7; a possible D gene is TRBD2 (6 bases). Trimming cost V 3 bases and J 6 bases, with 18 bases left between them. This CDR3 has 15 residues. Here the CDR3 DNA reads TGTGCCAGCAGTTTTCGGGACTTACTCCCCTCCGAGCAGTACTTC. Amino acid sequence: CASSFRDLLPSEQYF.

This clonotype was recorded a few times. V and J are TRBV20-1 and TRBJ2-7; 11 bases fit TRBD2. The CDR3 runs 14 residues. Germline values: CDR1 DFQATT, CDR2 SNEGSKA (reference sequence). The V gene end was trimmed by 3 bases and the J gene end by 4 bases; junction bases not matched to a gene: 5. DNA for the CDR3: TGCAGTGCTAGCACACTAGCGGGAGATTACGAGCAGTACTTC. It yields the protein CSASTLAGDYEQYF.

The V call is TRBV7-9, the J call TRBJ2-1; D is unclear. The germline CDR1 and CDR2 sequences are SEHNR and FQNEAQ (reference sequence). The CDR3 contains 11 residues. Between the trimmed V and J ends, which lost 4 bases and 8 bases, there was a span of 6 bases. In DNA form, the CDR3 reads TGTGCCAGCAGCTGGAGACATGAGCAGTTCTTC. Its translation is CASSWRHEQFF.

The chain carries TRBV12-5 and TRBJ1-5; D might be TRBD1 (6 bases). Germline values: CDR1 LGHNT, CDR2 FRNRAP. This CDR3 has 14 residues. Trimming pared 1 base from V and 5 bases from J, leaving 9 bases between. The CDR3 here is CASGLGGLYQPQHF. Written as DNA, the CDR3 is TGTGCTAGTGGTTTGGGGGGGCTTTATCAGCCCCAGCATTTT.

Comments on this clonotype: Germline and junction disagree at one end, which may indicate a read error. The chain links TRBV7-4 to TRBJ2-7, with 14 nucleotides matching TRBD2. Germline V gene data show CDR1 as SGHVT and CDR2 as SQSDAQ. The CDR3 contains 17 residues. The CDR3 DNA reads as TGTGCCAGCAGCTTCGGGACTAGCGGGAGCGAGTCCTACGAGCAGTATTTC. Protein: CASSFGTSGSESYEQYF.

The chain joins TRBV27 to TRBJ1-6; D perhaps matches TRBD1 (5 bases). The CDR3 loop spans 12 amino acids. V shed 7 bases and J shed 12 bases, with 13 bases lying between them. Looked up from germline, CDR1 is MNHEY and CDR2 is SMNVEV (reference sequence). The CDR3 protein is CASNQRGLPLHF. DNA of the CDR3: TGTGCCAGCAACCAAAGGGGTTTACCCCTCCACTTT.

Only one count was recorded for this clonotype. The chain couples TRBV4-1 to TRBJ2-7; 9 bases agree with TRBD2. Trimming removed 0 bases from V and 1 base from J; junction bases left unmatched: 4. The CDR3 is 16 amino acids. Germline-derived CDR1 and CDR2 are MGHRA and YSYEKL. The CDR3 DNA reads TGCGCCAGCAGCCAAGATTCGACTAGCGGATCCTACGAGCAGTACTTC. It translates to CASSQDSTSGSYEQYF.

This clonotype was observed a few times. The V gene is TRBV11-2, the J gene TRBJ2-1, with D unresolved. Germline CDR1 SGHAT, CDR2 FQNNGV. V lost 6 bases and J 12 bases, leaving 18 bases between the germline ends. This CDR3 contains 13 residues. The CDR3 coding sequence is TGTGCCAGCAGGCAAGAGTGGGTATCAGGGCAGTTCTTC. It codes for CASRQEWVSGQFF.

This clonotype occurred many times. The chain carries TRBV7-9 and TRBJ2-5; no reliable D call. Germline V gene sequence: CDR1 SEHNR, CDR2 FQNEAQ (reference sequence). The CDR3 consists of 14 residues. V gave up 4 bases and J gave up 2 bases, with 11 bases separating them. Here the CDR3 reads CASSSRQLQETQYF. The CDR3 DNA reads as TGTGCCAGCAGCTCCAGACAACTACAAGAGACCCAGTACTTC.